The T cell receptor beta chain under discussion was sequenced for a study of shared T cell receptors in the human thymus. The repertoire was sequenced with immunoSEQ multiplex PCR; TCRdb's copy has only in-frame clones and lacks some. Here the sample spans under 450,000 clones, just under 95% being singletons. The specimen was thymocytes. The receptor comes from a human donor.

The CDR3 bases are TGTGCCAGCACCCTCGGGGTTTCGGGACAGACCTCGCCTAATGAAAAACTGTTTTTT. It is translated as CASTLGVSGQTSPNEKLFF. The genes are TRBV11-3 and TRBJ1-4; 7 nucleotides agree with TRBD1. Germline-derived CDR1 and CDR2 are SGHNT and YENEEA. V lost 7 bases to trimming and J lost 3 bases; unmatched junction nucleotides: 20. There are 19 residues in the CDR3.